The 15 T cell receptor beta chains below were found in one sample sequenced in a study of TIL therapy for anti-PD-1-resistant metastatic lung cancer. The libraries were made with immunoSEQ v3. Only in-frame clones appear in the TCRdb table, and some are missing; sequencing was by immunoSEQ multiplex PCR. The sample has 45,000 to 75,000 clones, around 86% seen once. Time point meaning: pre-treatment sample, taken before nivolumab and TIL therapy. This specimen was blood, taken at baseline. The receptor set was obtained from a person between 25 and 80 years old with non-small cell lung cancer.

This chain uses TRBV5-6 with TRBJ2-5, with TRBD1 as a possible D gene (6 bases). Trimming shortened V by 0 bases and J by 4 bases, and 19 bases separated the two germline ends. CDR3 length: 17 amino acids. CDR1 and CDR2 (germline): SGHDT, YYEEEE. The CDR3 here is CASSLGGTGFGRETQYF. CDR3 coding DNA: TGTGCCAGCAGCTTGGGAGGCACAGGGTTTGGAAGAGAGACCCAGTACTTC.

The genes are TRBV7-2 and TRBJ1-5; the D gene is possibly TRBD1 (6 bases). The CDR3 has 16 amino acids. Trimming cost V 1 base and J 7 bases, with 17 bases left between them. Germline values: CDR1 SGHTA, CDR2 FQGNSA. In nucleotides, the CDR3 is TGTGCCAGCAGCTTAGTCTCGGGCAGGCAGGGGCAGCCCCAGCATTTT. Its translation is CASSLVSGRQGQPQHF.

The count of this clone is one. The chain has TRBV10-2 and TRBJ2-3; 7 bases line up with TRBD2. The CDR3 sequence is 14 residues long. Germline values: CDR1 WSHSY, CDR2 SAAADI. Germline trimming cut 8 bases from V and 4 bases from J; bases unmatched to any gene: 9. The CDR3 loop reads CASRRAGDPDTQYF. The CDR3, as DNA: TGCGCCAGCCGACGCGCGGGAGACCCAGATACGCAGTATTTT.

This clone came up a few times. The chain uses TRBV10-2 and TRBJ2-1, with D possibly matching TRBD1 (5 bases). Germline V gene data show CDR1 as WSHSY and CDR2 as SAAADI. Deletions cut 3 bases from V and 11 bases from J, with 17 bases between. CDR3 length equals 14 residues. The CDR3 loop reads CASSEGQGLTQQFF. The CDR3 DNA follows: TGCGCCAGCAGTGAAGGGCAGGGTCTTACCCAGCAGTTCTTC.

CDR3 DNA: TGTGCCAGCAGCCAAGATCCTAGCTCCTACAATGAGCAGTTCTTC. It translates to CASSQDPSSYNEQFF. The V call is TRBV3-1 (or the pseudogene TRBV3-2), the J call TRBJ2-1; D gene unclear. The germline CDR1 and CDR2 sequences are LGHDT and YNNKEL (reference sequence). Trimming shortened V by 0 bases and J by 0 bases, and 6 bases separated the two germline ends. The CDR3 contains 15 residues.

The V call is TRBV11-1, the J call TRBJ1-2; no clear D. The CDR3 sequence is 12 residues long. The germline gives CDR1 SGHAT, CDR2 FQDESV (reference sequence). With 4 bases removed from V and 8 bases from J, the gap between germline ends came to 11 bases. The CDR3, as DNA: TGTGCCAGCAGCTCACGGGGAGGAGGCTACACCTTC. It translates to CASSSRGGGYTF.

This clone occurred a few times. The chain recombines TRBV10-3 with TRBJ1-1; a possible D gene is TRBD1 (5 bases). CDR1 and CDR2 (germline): ENHRY, SYGVKD. The CDR3 is made up of 14 amino acids. Trimming pared 2 bases from V and 8 bases from J, leaving 15 bases between. The CDR3 spells CAISENARGPEAFF. The DNA for the CDR3 is TGTGCCATCAGTGAGAATGCACGGGGCCCGGAAGCTTTCTTT.

The chain joins TRBV6-5 to TRBJ2-1; TRBD2 matches at 7 bases. The CDR3 has 15 amino acids. Germline CDR1 is MNHEY and CDR2 is SVGAGI. The trim removed 7 bases at V and 9 bases at J, leaving 15 bases unmatched. CDR3 nucleotide sequence: TGTGCCAGCACTCCAGAGGGAGGGCCAGCCGGTGAGCAGTTCTTC. Its protein product is CASTPEGGPAGEQFF.

This rearrangement joins TRBV29-1 to TRBJ2-3, with TRBD2 identical over 7 bases. Unmatched junction bases numbered 9, after V lost 3 bases and J lost 3 bases. Germline V gene data show CDR1 as SQVTM and CDR2 as ANQGSEA. The CDR3 sequence is 15 residues long. CDR3 sequence reads: CSVEGSGSGTDTQYF. As DNA, the CDR3 is TGCAGCGTTGAGGGTAGCGGGTCGGGAACAGATACGCAGTATTTT.

In this sample, this clone turned up once. The chain combines TRBV28 with TRBJ1-6; 9 positions match TRBD1. Per the germline V gene, CDR1 is MDHEN and CDR2 is SYDVKM. V was clipped by 6 bases and J by 9 bases; unmatched bases: 12. The CDR3 length is 16 residues. CDR3 in amino acids: CASSLPGQGGGSPLHF. Here the CDR3 DNA reads TGTGCCAGCAGCCTTCCGGGACAGGGAGGGGGTTCACCCCTCCACTTT.

This chain joins TRBV27 and TRBJ1-2; the D gene is possibly TRBD1 (6 bases). This CDR3 region has 14 residues. The V and J ends lost 4 bases and 8 bases respectively, with 17 bases between them. Germline V gene sequence: CDR1 MNHEY, CDR2 SMNVEV (reference sequence). The CDR3 loop reads CASSWTQGIGGYTF. The CDR3 DNA reads as TGTGCCAGCAGTTGGACCCAGGGGATCGGCGGCTACACCTTC.

This clone was seen just once. This sequence joins TRBV6-4 and TRBJ2-3; tentatively, D is TRBD2 (6 bases). This CDR3 is built from 15 residues. V was shortened by 6 bases and J by 8 bases, with 21 bases between the two germline ends. The germline CDR1 and CDR2 sequences are MRHNA and SNTAGT. As DNA, the CDR3 is TGTGCCAGCAGCCCCTGGGACGGGAGAGGCGGTACGCAGTATTTT. Amino acids: CASSPWDGRGGTQYF.

With respect to this clone: Within the sample, other DNA sequences also encode this same CDR3. The rearrangement links TRBV4-1 to TRBJ2-7; no reliable D call. This CDR3 comprises 14 residues. V was shortened by 0 bases and J by 2 bases, with 8 bases between the two germline ends. The germline CDR1 and CDR2 sequences are MGHRA and YSYEKL. The CDR3 nucleotides read TGCGCCAGCAGCCAAGAAGGGCAGACCTACGAGCAGTACTTC. Translation: CASSQEGQTYEQYF.

CDR3 region: CASSQELGYNEQFF. DNA of the CDR3: TGTGCCAGCAGCCAAGAACTGGGATACAATGAGCAGTTCTTC. This sequence joins TRBV4-2 and TRBJ2-1; the D is unclear. This CDR3 is 14 amino acids long. V lost 0 bases, J lost 4 bases, and 7 bases lay in between. Per germline, CDR1 LGHNA and CDR2 YNFKEQ.

The chain joins TRBV4-2 to TRBJ2-7; 10 positions match TRBD2. The V gene's germline CDR1 is LGHNA and CDR2 YNFKEQ. CDR3 length equals 16 residues. J gave up 3 bases and V 4 bases, and 9 bases lay outside the gene matches. The CDR3 reads CASSPSTSSGSYEQYF. The CDR3 nucleotides are TGTGCCAGCAGCCCGTCCACCTCTAGCGGGAGCTACGAGCAGTACTTC.